The clone carrying this T cell receptor (beta chain) was counted ten times or more. Antigen: not known. V shed 11 bases and J shed 0 bases, with 15 bases lying between them. The length of the CDR3 is 14 residues. With molecular barcodes, quantitative 5'-RACE was used to make the TCR beta libraries. Via MiXCR, TCRdb re-called the 5' RACE reads, giving one row per CDR3 protein. This repertoire shows about 150,000 distinct CDR3 sequences, about 7% found once; its top ten account for about an eighth. The sample is drawn from a study of CD8 T cells in ankylosing spondylitis. Study-wide results and limits: What seemed typical of ankylosing spondylitis blood was a TCR beta motif built from 8 or 9 highly homologous variants.

The TCR was taken from a female donor with ankylosing spondylitis or in good health (not recorded which). The chain couples TRBV12-3 or TRBV12-4 to TRBJ2-3, with D tentatively TRBD2 (6 bases). The sequenced sample consisted of blood, either unsorted or a sorted T cell fraction (not recorded which). The CDR3 DNA is TGTGCCGCCTCCGGGACTTCGAGCACAGATACGCAGTATTTT. Protein: CAASGTSSTDTQYF.